The entry below gives a single T cell receptor (beta chain) sequence along with its context. The sample originates from a study of blood T cell repertoires in COVID-19. Study context: Material from acute and convalescent COVID-19 was sourced from the United States, Italy and Spain. The cDNA or gDNA used as material had been derived from T cells, B-cell-depleted T cells, or PBMCs.

All enrollees were roughly 18 to 95 years old and from approximately 25 US areas. The germline V gene encodes CDR1 KGHSH and CDR2 LQKENI. CDR3 size: 15 residues. V lost 0 bases and J lost 7; bases outside the gene matches: 4. Clones were sequenced by immunoSEQ multiplex PCR, and TCRdb holds only the in-frame ones, with some missing. The table records fewer than 200,000 clones, about 84% of them present only once. The origin of this receptor is a man in his fifties or sixties who had recovered from COVID-19. J is TRBJ2-1 and V is TRBV18, with TRBD2 matching over 9 bases. Sequenced sample: PBMCs or T cells enriched from blood (not recorded which). CDR3 amino acids: CASSPPRGGPNEQFF. In DNA form, the CDR3 reads TGTGCCAGCTCACCACCGCGGGGGGGCCCTAATGAGCAGTTCTTC.